In this sample, the clone carrying this T cell receptor (beta chain) turned up once. The target antigen is unknown. cDNA came from 0.5 to 1 ug RNA primed by random hexamers. By means of immunoSEQ multiplex PCR, TCR beta CDR3 spanning 54 Vbeta and 13 Jbeta underwent amplification. TCRdb re-called the immunoSEQ multiplex PCR reads through MiXCR, storing one row per CDR3 protein. This table holds under 350,000 distinct CDR3 sequences, roughly 94% found once. Germline values: CDR1 SGHTA, CDR2 FQGNSA. The trim removed 6 bases at V and 0 bases at J, leaving 2 bases unmatched. The CDR3 has 16 residues. CD8+ and CD4+ T cells from blood underwent TCR beta sequencing, which was carried out in a high-throughput format. In the multiple sclerosis control group, patients were treatment-naive and had stable or active relapsing-remitting disease. This specimen belongs to a study of CD8 T cells in Susac syndrome. General study points: An acknowledgment was made by the study that its TCR sequencing and HLA analysis involved relatively few individuals.

Sequencing was done on a sample of CD4+ T cells from PBMCs. The chain combines TRBV7-2 with TRBJ2-6; 10 bases line up with TRBD1. This receptor was obtained from a human donor with multiple sclerosis. Here the CDR3 reads CASRRTGGSGANVLTF. In DNA form, the CDR3 reads TGTGCCAGCAGACGGACAGGGGGCTCTGGGGCCAACGTCCTGACTTTC.